This T cell receptor (beta chain) comes out of a study of shared clonotypes between healthy human individuals. Study information: There were three CD4 naive, three CD4 memory, two CD8 naive and one CD8 memory plates per donor.

The CDR3 contains 15 residues. From germline, CDR1 is SGHNT and CDR2 YENEEA. V lost 5 bases and J lost 6; bases outside the gene matches: 7. Of note for this clone: Its antigen remains unidentified.

Study-wide results and caveats: It was the non-shared clonotypes that had lower generation probabilities than clonotypes shared by all four donors.

Each sorted subset replicate got 200 ng genomic DNA, tens of thousands of genomes. The protocol was immunoSEQ multiplex PCR, while the TCRdb copy is restricted to in-frame clones and leaves out a portion. The sample includes about 1.5 million clones, 95% to 99% seen only once; the top ten take less than 0.55%. The rearrangement links TRBV11-3 to TRBJ2-2; 9 positions match TRBD2. This clonotype originated in a man aged 25 to 40 in good health. Sequenced: naive CD4+ T cells sorted from blood. Noted subset: CD45RA+ positively selected. The CDR3 DNA reads TGTGCCAGCAGCCCCTATAGCGGGGGCGCCGGGGAGCTGTTTTTT. Translated: CASSPYSGGAGELFF.